What follows is one T cell receptor beta chain and its context. The V and J ends lost 0 bases and 7 bases respectively, with 13 bases between them. This CDR3 has 15 residues. The germline CDR1 and CDR2 sequences are WNHNN and SYGVQD (reference sequence). Assay: immunoSEQ multiplex PCR; the TCRdb copy retains only in-frame clones and omits some. The sample lists around 63,000 clones; about 90% were seen once. The data derive from a study of T cell changes during pregnancy in multiple sclerosis. The chain carries TRBV10-1 and TRBJ2-1; a possible D gene is TRBD1 (5 bases). The sample consisted of peripheral blood, taken after pregnancy. The TCR originated in a female donor with multiple sclerosis, enrolled in a pregnancy study. The CDR3 loop reads CASSESGGHKNEQFF. Written as DNA, the CDR3 is TGCGCCAGCAGTGAGTCAGGCGGACATAAGAATGAGCAGTTCTTC.